This T cell receptor (beta chain) was captured by sequencing in a study of cytomegalovirus exposure and HLA in healthy donors. The CDR3 runs 12 residues. Germline values: CDR1 SQVTM, CDR2 ANQGSEA. V shed 4 bases and J shed 1 base, with 4 bases lying between them. The table lists this clone with a few counts. What it binds is unknown. Sequencing used immunoSEQ multiplex PCR; TCRdb keeps in-frame clones, though not all of them. The table records fewer than 200,000 clones, 96% of them present only once. Study outcomes and limitations: In vitro work confirmed that a few CMV-associated chains recognize CMV antigens. A list of around 150 TCR beta chains associated with cytomegalovirus was given.

The sample was PBMCs. This sequence was found in a woman in her late teens or twenties in good health and CMV-seronegative. This chain joins TRBV29-1 and TRBJ2-2; D uncertain. The CDR3 DNA sequence: TGCAGCGTTGCAGGGAACACCGGGGAGCTGTTTTTT. Translated, it gives CSVAGNTGELFF.